This is a list of T cell receptor beta chains from one sample in a study of cytomegalovirus exposure and HLA in healthy donors. The method was immunoSEQ multiplex PCR; TCRdb's version includes in-frame clones alone and lacks a portion of them. The sample has around 40,000 clones, 82% seen once; the top ten hold about 10%. Sequenced input: PBMCs. These receptors came from a woman aged 18-29 years in good health and CMV-seropositive. Each CDR3 is given with its conserved first and last residue. Each record gives: V gene, clone size, D gene, J gene, CDR3 DNA, CDR3 protein. The D gene is left open where the match is weak. A clone size is listed for some rows: how often the clone was seen (once, few, many), or a class if it is expanded.

V gene: TRBV5-1
clone size: .
D gene: .
J gene: TRBJ1-1
CDR3 DNA: TGCGCCAGCAGTCAAGCAGCGACCATGAACACTGAAGCTTTCTTT
CDR3 protein: CASSQAATMNTEAFF

V gene: TRBV4-1
clone size: .
D gene: .
J gene: TRBJ2-7
CDR3 DNA: TGCGCCAGCAGCCAAGGCAGGGACTCCTACGAGCAGTACTTC
CDR3 protein: CASSQGRDSYEQYF

V gene: TRBV4-3
clone size: .
D gene: TRBD2
J gene: TRBJ2-3
CDR3 DNA: TGCGCCAGCAGCCAAGATCTGCGGGGGGGCACAGATACGCAGTATTTT
CDR3 protein: CASSQDLRGGTDTQYF

V gene: TRBV9
clone size: .
D gene: TRBD2
J gene: TRBJ2-5
CDR3 DNA: TGTGCCAGCAGCCCCCAGACCGGGACTAGCGGTCTGGGGACCCAGTACTTC
CDR3 protein: CASSPQTGTSGLGTQYF

V gene: TRBV19
clone size: .
D gene: TRBD1
J gene: TRBJ1-1
CDR3 DNA: TGTGCCAGCCGGACAGGGATAACTGAAGCTTTCTTT
CDR3 protein: CASRTGITEAFF

V gene: TRBV5-1
clone size: .
D gene: TRBD1
J gene: TRBJ1-6
CDR3 DNA: TGCGCCAGCAGCTTGATGGTGGACAGGAATTCACCCCTCCACTTT
CDR3 protein: CASSLMVDRNSPLHF

V gene: TRBV11-2
clone size: .
D gene: .
J gene: TRBJ2-3
CDR3 DNA: TGTGCCAGCAGCTCCCTTTCCACAGATACGCAGTATTTT
CDR3 protein: CASSSLSTDTQYF

V gene: TRBV30
clone size: .
D gene: TRBD2
J gene: TRBJ2-5
CDR3 DNA: TGTGCCTGGAGTGTTCCGGGACTAAGGTCAGAGACCCAGTACTTC
CDR3 protein: CAWSVPGLRSETQYF

V gene: TRBV7-9
clone size: once
D gene: TRBD1
J gene: TRBJ2-5
CDR3 DNA: TGTGCCAGCAGCTTGACAGGGATAGGGGAGCAGTACTTC
CDR3 protein: CASSLTGIGEQYF

V gene: TRBV7-2
clone size: .
D gene: .
J gene: TRBJ1-1
CDR3 DNA: TGTGCCAGCAGCATAACTATGAACACTGAAGCTTTCTTT
CDR3 protein: CASSITMNTEAFF

V gene: TRBV6-4
clone size: .
D gene: TRBD2
J gene: TRBJ2-1
CDR3 DNA: TGTGCCAGCAGTGAAGCGGGAGGCGTGAATGAGCAGTTCTTC
CDR3 protein: CASSEAGGVNEQFF

V gene: TRBV7-8
clone size: .
D gene: .
J gene: TRBJ2-3
CDR3 DNA: TGTGCCAGCAGCTTAGGTAGCGGCACTAGCACAGATACGCAGTATTTT
CDR3 protein: CASSLGSGTSTDTQYF

V gene: TRBV18
clone size: .
D gene: TRBD1
J gene: TRBJ1-4
CDR3 DNA: TGTGCCAGCTCACCAATGCGGGGACAGTCTAATGAAAAACTGTTTTTT
CDR3 protein: CASSPMRGQSNEKLFF